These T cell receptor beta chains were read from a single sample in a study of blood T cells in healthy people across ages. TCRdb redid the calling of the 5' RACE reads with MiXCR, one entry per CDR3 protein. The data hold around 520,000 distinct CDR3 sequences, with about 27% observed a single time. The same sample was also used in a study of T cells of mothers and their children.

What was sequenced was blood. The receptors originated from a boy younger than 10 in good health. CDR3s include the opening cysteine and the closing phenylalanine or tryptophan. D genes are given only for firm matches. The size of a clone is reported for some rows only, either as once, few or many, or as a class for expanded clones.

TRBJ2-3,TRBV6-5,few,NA,CASSYSMGMGSDTQYF,TGTGCCAGCAGTTACTCGATGGGGATGGGCTCAGATACGCAGTATTTT
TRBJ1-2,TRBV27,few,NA,CASSFSRGYGYTF,TGTGCCAGCAGTTTTTCCAGGGGTTACGGCTACACCTTC
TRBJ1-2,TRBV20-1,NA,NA,CSAEGLYGYTF,TGCAGTGCAGAGGGGCTCTATGGCTACACCTTC
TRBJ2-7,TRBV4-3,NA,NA,CASSQDPNSYEQYF,TGCGCCAGCAGCCAAGATCCAAATTCCTACGAGCAGTACTTC
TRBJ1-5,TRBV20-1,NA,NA,CSASPGANQPQHF,TGCAGTGCTAGTCCGGGGGCCAATCAGCCCCAGCATTTT
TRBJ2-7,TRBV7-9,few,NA,CASSPRLSPYEQYF,TGTGCCAGCAGCCCCCGACTATCCCCCTACGAGCAGTACTTC
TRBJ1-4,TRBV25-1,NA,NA,CASSELSKGEKLFF,TGTGCCAGCAGTGAATTATCGAAGGGGGAAAAACTGTTTTTT
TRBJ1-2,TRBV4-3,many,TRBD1,CASSRGQNYGYTF,TGCGCCAGCAGCCGGGGACAGAACTATGGCTACACCTTC
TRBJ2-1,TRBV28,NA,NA,CASKRVYNEQFF,TGTGCCAGCAAGCGAGTCTACAATGAGCAGTTCTTC
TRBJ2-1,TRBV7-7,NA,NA,CASSPSALTLHEQFF,TGTGCCAGCAGCCCGTCTGCCTTAACTTTACATGAGCAGTTCTTC
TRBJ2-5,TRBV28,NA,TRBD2,CASSSPGLAAQETQYF,TGTGCCAGCAGTTCGCCGGGACTAGCGGCCCAAGAGACCCAGTACTTC
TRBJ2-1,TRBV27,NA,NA,CASSFTPTRTYNEQFF,TGTGCCAGCAGTTTTACCCCGACTAGAACCTACAATGAGCAGTTCTTC
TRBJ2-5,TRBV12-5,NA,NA,CASGPDTSETQYF,TGTGCTAGTGGTCCCGACACCTCAGAGACCCAGTACTTC
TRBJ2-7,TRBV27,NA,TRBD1,CAIQRRTGSDEQYF,TGTGCCATTCAAAGACGGACAGGGTCGGACGAGCAGTACTTC
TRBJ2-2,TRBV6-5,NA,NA,CASSYLRDTGELFF,TGTGCCAGCAGTTACTTGAGGGACACCGGGGAGCTGTTTTTT
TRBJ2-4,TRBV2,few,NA,CASSESARLAKNIQYF,TGTGCCAGCAGTGAGTCAGCACGATTAGCCAAAAACATTCAGTACTTC
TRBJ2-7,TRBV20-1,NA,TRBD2,CSAPEGLAGDEQYF,TGCAGTGCGCCCGAGGGACTAGCGGGAGACGAGCAGTACTTC
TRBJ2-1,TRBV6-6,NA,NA,CASSYPVQYNEQFF,TGTGCCAGCAGTTACCCGGTCCAGTACAATGAGCAGTTCTTC
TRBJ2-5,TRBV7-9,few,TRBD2,CASSLQLAVTNFQETQYF,TGTGCCAGCAGCTTACAGCTAGCGGTAACCAATTTCCAAGAGACCCAGTACTTC
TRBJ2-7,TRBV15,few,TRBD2,CATSSLGRERVYEQYF,TGTGCCACCAGCTCACTGGGGAGGGAGAGGGTCTACGAGCAGTACTTC
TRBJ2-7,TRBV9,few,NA,CASSVGVGAYEQYF,TGTGCCAGCAGCGTAGGAGTGGGGGCCTACGAGCAGTACTTC
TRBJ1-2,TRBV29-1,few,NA,CSVDLANYGYTF,TGCAGCGTCGATTTAGCTAACTATGGCTACACCTTC
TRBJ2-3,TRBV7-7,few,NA,CASSLISGTTDTQYF,TGTGCCAGCAGCTTAATCAGCGGAACCACAGATACGCAGTATTTT
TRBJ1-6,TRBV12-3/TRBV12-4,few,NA,CASSSTRTGLNSPLHF,TGTGCCAGCAGTTCTACACGGACCGGGCTGAATTCACCCCTCCACTTT
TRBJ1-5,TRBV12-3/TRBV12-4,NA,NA,CASSSRPQGQPQHF,TGTGCCAGCAGTTCCCGCCCACAGGGTCAGCCCCAGCATTTT
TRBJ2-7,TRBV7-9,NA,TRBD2,CASIASGSYEQYF,TGTGCCAGCATTGCTAGCGGGAGCTACGAGCAGTACTTC
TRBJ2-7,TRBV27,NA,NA,CASSRRSSYEQYF,TGTGCCAGCAGTCGGAGGAGCTCCTACGAGCAGTACTTC
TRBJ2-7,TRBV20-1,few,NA,CSARDVAGYEQYF,TGCAGTGCTAGAGATGTGGCAGGCTACGAGCAGTACTTC
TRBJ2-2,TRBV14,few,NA,CASSQEGAELFF,TGTGCCAGCAGCCAAGAGGGCGCGGAGCTGTTTTTT
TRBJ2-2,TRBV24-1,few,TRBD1,CATSVPRQGREELFF,TGTGCCACCAGTGTTCCCCGACAGGGGCGCGAGGAGCTGTTTTTT
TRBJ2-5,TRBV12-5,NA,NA,CASVPGPGRGTRETQYF,TGTGCTAGTGTTCCCGGACCCGGGCGCGGGACGCGCGAGACCCAGTACTTC
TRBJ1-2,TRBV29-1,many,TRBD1,CSVVDRNYGYTF,TGCAGCGTTGTGGACAGGAACTATGGCTACACCTTC
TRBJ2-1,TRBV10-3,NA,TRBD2,CAITAGLEWNEQFF,TGTGCCATCACCGCAGGACTAGAATGGAATGAGCAGTTCTTC
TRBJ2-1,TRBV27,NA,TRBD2,CASRAAGGLYNEQFF,TGTGCCAGCAGGGCCGCGGGGGGACTTTACAATGAGCAGTTCTTC
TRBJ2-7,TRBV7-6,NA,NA,CASSLNGFTYEQYF,TGTGCCAGCAGCTTGAACGGTTTTACCTACGAGCAGTACTTC
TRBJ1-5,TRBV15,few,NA,CATSSDPGPQPQHF,TGTGCCACCAGCAGTGATCCAGGGCCTCAGCCCCAGCATTTT
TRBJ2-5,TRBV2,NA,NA,CASSEFLLEVVGETQYF,TGTGCCAGCAGTGAATTTTTGCTAGAAGTTGTAGGGGAGACCCAGTACTTC
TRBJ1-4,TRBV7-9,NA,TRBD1,CASSRRTGSEKLFF,TGTGCCAGCAGCCGAAGGACAGGGAGTGAAAAACTGTTTTTT
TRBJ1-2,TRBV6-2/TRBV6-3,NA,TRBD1,CASSQGGLYGYTF,TGTGCCAGCAGCCAGGGGGGCCTCTATGGCTACACCTTC
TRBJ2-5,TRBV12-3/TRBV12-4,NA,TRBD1,CASSPRTGNQETQYF,TGTGCCAGCAGTCCCCGGACAGGGAATCAAGAGACCCAGTACTTC
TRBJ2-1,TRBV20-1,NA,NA,CSARAHTLRYNEQFF,TGCAGTGCTAGAGCTCACACACTCCGGTACAATGAGCAGTTCTTC
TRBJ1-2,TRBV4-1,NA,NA,CASSQGPRDINYGYTF,TGCGCCAGCAGCCAAGGCCCCCGGGACATTAACTATGGCTACACCTTC
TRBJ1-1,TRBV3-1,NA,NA,CASLGSTMNTEAFF,TGTGCCAGCCTAGGTAGTACTATGAACACTGAAGCTTTCTTT
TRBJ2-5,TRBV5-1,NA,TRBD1,CASKAGGLETQYF,TGCGCCAGCAAGGCAGGGGGCTTGGAGACCCAGTACTTC